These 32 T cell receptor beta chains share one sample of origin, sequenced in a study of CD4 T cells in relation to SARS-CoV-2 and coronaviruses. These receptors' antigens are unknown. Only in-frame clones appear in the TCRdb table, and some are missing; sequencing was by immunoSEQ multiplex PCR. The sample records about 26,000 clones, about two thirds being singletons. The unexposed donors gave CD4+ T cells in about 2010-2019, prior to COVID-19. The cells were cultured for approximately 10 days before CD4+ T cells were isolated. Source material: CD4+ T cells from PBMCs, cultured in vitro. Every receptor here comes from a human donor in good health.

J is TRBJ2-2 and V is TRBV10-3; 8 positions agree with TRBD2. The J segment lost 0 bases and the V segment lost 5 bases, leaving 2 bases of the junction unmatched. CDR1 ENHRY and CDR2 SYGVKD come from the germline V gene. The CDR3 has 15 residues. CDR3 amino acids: CAISPGLANTGELFF. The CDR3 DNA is TGTGCCATCAGTCCGGGACTAGCGAACACCGGGGAGCTGTTTTTT.

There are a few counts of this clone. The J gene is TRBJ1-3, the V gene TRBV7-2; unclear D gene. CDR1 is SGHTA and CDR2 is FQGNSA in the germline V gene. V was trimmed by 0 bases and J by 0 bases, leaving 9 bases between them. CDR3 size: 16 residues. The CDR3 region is CASSLALLNSGNTIYF. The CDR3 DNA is TGTGCCAGCAGCTTAGCTCTACTAAACTCTGGAAACACCATATATTTT.

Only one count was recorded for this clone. The chain's CDR3 is CASTPGTLRGEQFF. As DNA, the CDR3 is TGTGCCAGCACTCCCGGGACCCTAAGAGGTGAGCAGTTCTTC. V is TRBV6-5 and J is TRBJ2-1, with D perhaps given as TRBD1 or TRBD2 (5 bases each). The CDR3 has 14 amino acids. The germline CDR1 and CDR2 sequences are MNHEY and SVGAGI. Trimming took off 7 bases at V and 9 bases at J, with 19 bases between the two ends.

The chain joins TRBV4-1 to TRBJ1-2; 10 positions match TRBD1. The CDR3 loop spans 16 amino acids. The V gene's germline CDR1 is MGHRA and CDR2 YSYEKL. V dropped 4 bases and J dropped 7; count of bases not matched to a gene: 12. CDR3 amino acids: CASSPPGTGDFRGYTF. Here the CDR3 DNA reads TGCGCCAGCAGCCCCCCCGGGACAGGGGATTTCCGTGGCTACACCTTC.

The CDR3, as DNA: TGTGCCAGCAGCGTAGGCGCAGGGGAGGGTCGCGAGCAGTACTTC. Amino acids: CASSVGAGEGREQYF. V and J are TRBV9 and TRBJ2-7, with TRBD2 as a possible D gene (7 bases). Germline assignment: CDR1 SGDLS and CDR2 YYNGEE. CDR3 length: 15 residues. Trimming stripped 0 bases from V and 6 bases from J, with 16 bases between. Combining the CDR3 with reference TRBV9 and TRBJ2-7 gives the whole variable domain DSGVTQTPKHLITATGQRVTLRCSPRSGDLSVYWYQQSLDQGLQFLIQYYNGEERAKGNILERFSAQQFPDLHSELNLSSLELGDSALYFCASSVGAGEGREQYFGPGTRLTVT.

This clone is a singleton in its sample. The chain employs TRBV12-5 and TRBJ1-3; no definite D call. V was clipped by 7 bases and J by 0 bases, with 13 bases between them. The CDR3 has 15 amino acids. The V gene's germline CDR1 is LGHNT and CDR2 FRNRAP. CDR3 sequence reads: CASANPLSSGNTIYF. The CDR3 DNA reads TGTGCTAGTGCCAATCCACTTAGCTCTGGAAACACCATATATTTT. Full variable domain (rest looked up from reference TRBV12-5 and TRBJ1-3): DARVTQTPRHKVTEMGQEVTMRCQPILGHNTVFWYRQTMMQGLELLAYFRNRAPLDDSGMPKDRFSAEMPDATLATLKIQPSEPRDSAVYFCASANPLSSGNTIYFGEGSWLTVV.

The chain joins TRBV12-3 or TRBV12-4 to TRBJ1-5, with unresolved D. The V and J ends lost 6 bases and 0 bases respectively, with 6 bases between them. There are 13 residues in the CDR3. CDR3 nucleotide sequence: TGTGCCAGCAGGGCAGCTAGCAATCAGCCCCAGCATTTT. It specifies CASRAASNQPQHF.

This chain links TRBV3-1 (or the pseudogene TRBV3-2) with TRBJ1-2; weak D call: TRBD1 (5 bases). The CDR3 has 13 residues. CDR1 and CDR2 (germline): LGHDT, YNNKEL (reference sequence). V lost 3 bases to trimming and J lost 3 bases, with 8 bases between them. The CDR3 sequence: CASSHEGHYGYTF. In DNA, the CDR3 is TGTGCCAGCAGCCACGAGGGGCACTATGGCTACACCTTC.

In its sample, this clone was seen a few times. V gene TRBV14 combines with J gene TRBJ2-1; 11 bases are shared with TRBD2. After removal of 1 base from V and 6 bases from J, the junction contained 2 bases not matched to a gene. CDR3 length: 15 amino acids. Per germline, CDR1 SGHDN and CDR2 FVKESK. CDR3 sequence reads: CASSQGGLAVNEQFF. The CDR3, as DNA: TGTGCCAGCAGCCAAGGGGGACTAGCGGTCAATGAGCAGTTCTTC.

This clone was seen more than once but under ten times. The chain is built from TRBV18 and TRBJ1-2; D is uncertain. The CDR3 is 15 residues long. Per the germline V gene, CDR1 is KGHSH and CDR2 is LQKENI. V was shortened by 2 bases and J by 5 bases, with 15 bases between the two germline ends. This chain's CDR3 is CASSPNDKGGYGYTF. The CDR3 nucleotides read TGTGCCAGCTCACCAAACGACAAGGGTGGGTATGGCTACACCTTC. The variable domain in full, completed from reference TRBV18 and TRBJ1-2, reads NAGVMQNPRHLVRRRGQEARLRCSPMKGHSHVYWYRQLPEEGLKFMVYLQKENIIDESGMPKERFSAEFPKEGPSILRIQQVVRGDSAAYFCASSPNDKGGYGYTFGSGTRLTVV.

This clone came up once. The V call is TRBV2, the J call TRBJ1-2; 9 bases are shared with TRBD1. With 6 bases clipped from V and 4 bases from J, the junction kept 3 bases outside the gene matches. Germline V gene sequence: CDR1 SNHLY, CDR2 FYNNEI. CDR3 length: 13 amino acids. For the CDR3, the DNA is TGTGCCAGCAGGGGACAGGGAGTCTATGGCTACACCTTC. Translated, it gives CASRGQGVYGYTF.

The CDR3 DNA reads TGTGCCAGTAGTATAGATCGTAATGGGGTGACCCAGTACTTC. Encoded protein: CASSIDRNGVTQYF. This rearrangement joins TRBV19 to TRBJ2-5, with no clear D. The V end lost 0 bases, the J end lost 7 bases, and 12 bases lay between the germline ends. The CDR3 runs to 14 residues. Germline V lookup: CDR1 LNHDA, CDR2 SQIVND (reference sequence).

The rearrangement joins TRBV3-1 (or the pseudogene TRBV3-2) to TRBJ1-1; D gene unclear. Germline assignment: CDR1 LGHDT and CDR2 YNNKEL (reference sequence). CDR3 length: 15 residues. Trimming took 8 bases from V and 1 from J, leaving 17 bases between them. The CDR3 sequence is CASGYSQERNTEAFF. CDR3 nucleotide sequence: TGTGCCAGCGGTTATAGTCAGGAGAGGAACACTGAAGCTTTCTTT.

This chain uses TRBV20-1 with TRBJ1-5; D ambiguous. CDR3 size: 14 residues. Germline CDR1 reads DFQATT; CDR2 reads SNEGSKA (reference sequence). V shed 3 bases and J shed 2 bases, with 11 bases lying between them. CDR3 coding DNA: TGCAGTGCTAGTCTTAATTCGGGCAATCAGCCCCAGCATTTT. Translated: CSASLNSGNQPQHF.

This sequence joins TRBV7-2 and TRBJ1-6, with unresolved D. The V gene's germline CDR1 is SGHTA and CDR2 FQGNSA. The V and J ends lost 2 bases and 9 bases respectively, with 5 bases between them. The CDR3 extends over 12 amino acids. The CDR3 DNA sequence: TGTGCCAGCAGCTTATCCTTTTCACCCCTCCACTTT. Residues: CASSLSFSPLHF.

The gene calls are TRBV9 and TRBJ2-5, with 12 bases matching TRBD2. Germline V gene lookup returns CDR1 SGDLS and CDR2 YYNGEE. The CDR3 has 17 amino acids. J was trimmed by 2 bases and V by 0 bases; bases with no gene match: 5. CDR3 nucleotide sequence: TGTGCCAGCAGCGTAGGACTAGCGGGGGTAGGGCAAGAGACCCAGTACTTC. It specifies CASSVGLAGVGQETQYF.

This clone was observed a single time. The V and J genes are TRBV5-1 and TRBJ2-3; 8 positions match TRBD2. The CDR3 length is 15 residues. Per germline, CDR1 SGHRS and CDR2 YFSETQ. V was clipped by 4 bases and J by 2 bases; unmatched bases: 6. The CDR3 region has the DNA TGCGCCAGCAGCCCCAGCGGGAGCAACACAGATACGCAGTATTTT. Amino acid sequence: CASSPSGSNTDTQYF. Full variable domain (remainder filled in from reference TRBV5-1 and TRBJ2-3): KAGVTQTPRYLIKTRGQQVTLSCSPISGHRSVSWYQQTPGQGLQFLFEYFSETQRNKGNFPGRFSGRQFSNSRSEMNVSTLELGDSALYLCASSPSGSNTDTQYFGPGTRLTVL.

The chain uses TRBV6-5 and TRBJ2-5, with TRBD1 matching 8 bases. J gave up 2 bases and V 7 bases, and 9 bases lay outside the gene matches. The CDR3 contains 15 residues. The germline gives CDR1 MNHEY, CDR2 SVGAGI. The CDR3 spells CASTPRRGLQETQYF. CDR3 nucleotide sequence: TGTGCCAGCACGCCGCGCAGGGGGCTTCAAGAGACCCAGTACTTC.

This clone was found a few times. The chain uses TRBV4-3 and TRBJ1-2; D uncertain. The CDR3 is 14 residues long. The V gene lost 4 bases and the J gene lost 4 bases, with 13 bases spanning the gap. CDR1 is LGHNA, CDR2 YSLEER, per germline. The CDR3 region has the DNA TGCGCCAGCAGCCTCGCAAGGACGGGCTATGGCTACACCTTC. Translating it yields CASSLARTGYGYTF.

CDR3 amino acids: CASSHGETSGRNIQYF. The CDR3 coding sequence is TGTGCCAGCAGCCATGGTGAGACTAGCGGTAGAAACATTCAGTACTTC. The V and J genes are TRBV4-2 and TRBJ2-4; 9 positions agree with TRBD2. The CDR3 length is 16 residues. Germline V lookup: CDR1 LGHNA, CDR2 YNFKEQ. The V gene end was trimmed by 3 bases and the J gene end by 6 bases; junction bases not matched to a gene: 9.

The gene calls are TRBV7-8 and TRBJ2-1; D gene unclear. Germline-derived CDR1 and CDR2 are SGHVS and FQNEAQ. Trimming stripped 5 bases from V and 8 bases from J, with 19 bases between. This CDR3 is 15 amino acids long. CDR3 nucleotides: TGTGCCAGCAGCCAATTATCCCGAAAGGTTTATGAGCAGTTCTTC. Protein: CASSQLSRKVYEQFF.

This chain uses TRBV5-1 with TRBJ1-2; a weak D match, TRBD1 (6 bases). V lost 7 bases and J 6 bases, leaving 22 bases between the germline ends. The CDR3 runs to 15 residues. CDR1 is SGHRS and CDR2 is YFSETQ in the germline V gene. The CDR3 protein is CASSSMGRGVDGYTF. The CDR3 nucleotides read TGCGCCAGCTCTTCGATGGGTAGGGGGGTAGATGGCTACACCTTC.

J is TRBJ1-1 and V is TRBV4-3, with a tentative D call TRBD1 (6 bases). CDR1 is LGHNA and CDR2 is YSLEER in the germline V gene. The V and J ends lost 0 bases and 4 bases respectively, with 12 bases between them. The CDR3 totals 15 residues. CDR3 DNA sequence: TGCGCCAGCAGCCAAGATCCAGGGGCTGTCACTGAAGCTTTCTTT. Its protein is CASSQDPGAVTEAFF.

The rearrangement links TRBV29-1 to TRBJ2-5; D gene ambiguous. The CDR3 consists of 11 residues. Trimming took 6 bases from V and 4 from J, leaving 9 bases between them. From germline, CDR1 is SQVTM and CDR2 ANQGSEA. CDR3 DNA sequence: TGCAGCGTAAGAGGCGGAGAGACCCAGTACTTC. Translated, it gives CSVRGGETQYF. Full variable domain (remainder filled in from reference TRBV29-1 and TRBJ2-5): SAVISQKPSRDICQRGTSLTIQCQVDSQVTMMFWYRQQPGQSLTLIATANQGSEATYESGFVIDKFPISRPNLTFSTLTVSNMSPEDSSIYLCSVRGGETQYFGPGTRLLVL.

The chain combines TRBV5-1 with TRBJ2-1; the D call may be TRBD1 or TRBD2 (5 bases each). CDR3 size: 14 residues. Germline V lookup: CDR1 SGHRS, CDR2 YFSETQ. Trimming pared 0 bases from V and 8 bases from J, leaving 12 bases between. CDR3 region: CASSLDSGRDEQFF. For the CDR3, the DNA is TGCGCCAGCAGCTTGGATTCAGGGAGAGATGAGCAGTTCTTC. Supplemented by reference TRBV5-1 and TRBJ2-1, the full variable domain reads KAGVTQTPRYLIKTRGQQVTLSCSPISGHRSVSWYQQTPGQGLQFLFEYFSETQRNKGNFPGRFSGRQFSNSRSEMNVSTLELGDSALYLCASSLDSGRDEQFFGPGTRLTVL.

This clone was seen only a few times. CDR3 residues: CASSPYNSPLHF. The DNA for the CDR3 is TGTGCCAGCAGCCCATATAATTCACCCCTCCACTTT. The J gene is TRBJ1-6, the V gene TRBV7-8; D call uncertain. This CDR3 is 12 amino acids long. Per germline, CDR1 SGHVS and CDR2 FQNEAQ. V was trimmed by 5 bases and J by 4 bases, leaving 3 bases between them.

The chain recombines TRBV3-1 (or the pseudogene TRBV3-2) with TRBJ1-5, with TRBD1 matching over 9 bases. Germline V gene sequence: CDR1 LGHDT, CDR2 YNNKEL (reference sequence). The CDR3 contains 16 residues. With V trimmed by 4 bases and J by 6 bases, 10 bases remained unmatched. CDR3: CASSPGQGDYLQPQHF. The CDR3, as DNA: TGTGCCAGCAGCCCGGGACAGGGCGACTATCTTCAGCCCCAGCATTTT.

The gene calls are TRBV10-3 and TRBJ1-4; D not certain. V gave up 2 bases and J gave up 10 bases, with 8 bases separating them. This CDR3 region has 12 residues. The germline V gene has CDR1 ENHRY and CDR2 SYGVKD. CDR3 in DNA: TGTGCCATCAGTGAGGTTGACGGAAAACTGTTTTTT. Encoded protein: CAISEVDGKLFF.

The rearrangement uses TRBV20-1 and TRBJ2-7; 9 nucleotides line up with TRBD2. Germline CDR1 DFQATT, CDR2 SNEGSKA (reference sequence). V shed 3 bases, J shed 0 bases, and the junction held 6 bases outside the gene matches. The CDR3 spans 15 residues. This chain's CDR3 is CSASGTSWTSYEQYF. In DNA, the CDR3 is TGCAGTGCTAGTGGGACTAGCTGGACCTCCTACGAGCAGTACTTC.

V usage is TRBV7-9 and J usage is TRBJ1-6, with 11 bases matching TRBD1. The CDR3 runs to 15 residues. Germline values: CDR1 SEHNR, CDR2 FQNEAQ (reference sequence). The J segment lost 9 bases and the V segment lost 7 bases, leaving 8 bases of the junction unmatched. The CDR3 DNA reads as TGTGCCAGCACTCGTGGAGGACAGGGGGCTTCACCCCTCCACTTT. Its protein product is CASTRGGQGASPLHF.

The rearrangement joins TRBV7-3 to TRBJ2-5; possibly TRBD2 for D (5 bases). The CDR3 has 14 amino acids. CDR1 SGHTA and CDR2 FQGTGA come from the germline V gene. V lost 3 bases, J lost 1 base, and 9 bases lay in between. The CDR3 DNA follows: TGTGCCAGCAGCTTTGGCGGAGGCCAAGAGACCCAGTACTTC. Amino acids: CASSFGGGQETQYF.

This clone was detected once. CDR3 in amino acids: CSALDSNYGYTF. The CDR3, as DNA: TGCAGCGCCCTGGACAGTAACTATGGCTACACCTTC. The rearrangement links TRBV29-1 to TRBJ1-2; maybe TRBD1 (6 bases). The CDR3 covers 12 residues. V lost 7 bases and J 1 base, leaving 10 bases between the germline ends. The germline CDR1 and CDR2 sequences are SQVTM and ANQGSEA.